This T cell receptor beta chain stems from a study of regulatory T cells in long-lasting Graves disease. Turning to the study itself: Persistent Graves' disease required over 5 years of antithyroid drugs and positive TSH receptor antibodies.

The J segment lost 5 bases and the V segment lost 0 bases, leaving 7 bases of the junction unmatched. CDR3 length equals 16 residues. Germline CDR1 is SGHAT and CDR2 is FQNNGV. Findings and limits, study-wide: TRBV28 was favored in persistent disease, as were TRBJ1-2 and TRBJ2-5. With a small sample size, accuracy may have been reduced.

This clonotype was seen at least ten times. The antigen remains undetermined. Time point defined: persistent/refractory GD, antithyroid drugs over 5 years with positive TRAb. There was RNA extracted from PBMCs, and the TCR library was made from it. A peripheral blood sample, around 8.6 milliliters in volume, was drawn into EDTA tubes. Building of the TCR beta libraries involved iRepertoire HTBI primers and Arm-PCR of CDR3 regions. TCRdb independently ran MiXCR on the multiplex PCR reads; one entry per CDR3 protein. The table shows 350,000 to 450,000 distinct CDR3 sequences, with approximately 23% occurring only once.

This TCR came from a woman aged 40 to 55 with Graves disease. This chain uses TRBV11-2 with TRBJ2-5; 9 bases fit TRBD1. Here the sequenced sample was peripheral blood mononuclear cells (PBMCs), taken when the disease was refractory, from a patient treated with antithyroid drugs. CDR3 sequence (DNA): TGTGCCAGCAGCTTAGAACAGGGGGCCCTCGGGGAGACCCAGTACTTC. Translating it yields CASSLEQGALGETQYF.